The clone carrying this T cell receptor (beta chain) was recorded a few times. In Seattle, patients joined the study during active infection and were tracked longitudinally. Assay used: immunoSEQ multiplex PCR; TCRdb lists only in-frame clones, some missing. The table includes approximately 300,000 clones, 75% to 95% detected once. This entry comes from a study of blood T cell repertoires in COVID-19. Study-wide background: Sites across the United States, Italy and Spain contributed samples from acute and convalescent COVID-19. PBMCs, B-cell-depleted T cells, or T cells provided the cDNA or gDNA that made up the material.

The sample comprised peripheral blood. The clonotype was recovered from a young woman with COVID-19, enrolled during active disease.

CDR3 sequence (DNA): TGTGCCACCAGTGACCCGGGCGGGGCCGATCAGCCCCAGCATTTT. Translation gives CATSDPGGADQPQHF. The chain is built from TRBV24-1 and TRBJ1-5, with a tentative D call TRBD1 (5 bases). From germline, CDR1 is KGHDR and CDR2 SFDVKD. The CDR3 is 15 amino acids. V was shortened by 4 bases and J by 5 bases, with 14 bases between the two germline ends.